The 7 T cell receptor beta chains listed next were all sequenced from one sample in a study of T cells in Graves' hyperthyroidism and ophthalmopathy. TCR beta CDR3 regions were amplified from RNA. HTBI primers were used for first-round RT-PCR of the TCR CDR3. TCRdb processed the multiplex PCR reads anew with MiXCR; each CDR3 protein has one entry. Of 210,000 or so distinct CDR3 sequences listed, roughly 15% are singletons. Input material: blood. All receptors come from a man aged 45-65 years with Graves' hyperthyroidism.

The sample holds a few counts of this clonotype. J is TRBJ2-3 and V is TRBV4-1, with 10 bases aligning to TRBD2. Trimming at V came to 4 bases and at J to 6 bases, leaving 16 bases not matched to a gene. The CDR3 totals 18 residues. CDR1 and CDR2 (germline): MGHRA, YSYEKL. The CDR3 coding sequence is TGCGCCAGCAGCCCAGTGCTTATCCTAGCGGGAGCCTCGGATACGCAGTATTTT. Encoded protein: CASSPVLILAGASDTQYF.

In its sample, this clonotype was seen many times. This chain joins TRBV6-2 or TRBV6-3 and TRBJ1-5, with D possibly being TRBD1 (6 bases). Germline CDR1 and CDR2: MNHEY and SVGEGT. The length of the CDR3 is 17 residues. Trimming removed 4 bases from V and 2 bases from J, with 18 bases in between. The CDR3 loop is CASSWGPFGIGNQPQHF. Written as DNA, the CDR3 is TGTGCCAGCAGTTGGGGGCCGTTCGGTATAGGCAATCAGCCCCAGCATTTT.

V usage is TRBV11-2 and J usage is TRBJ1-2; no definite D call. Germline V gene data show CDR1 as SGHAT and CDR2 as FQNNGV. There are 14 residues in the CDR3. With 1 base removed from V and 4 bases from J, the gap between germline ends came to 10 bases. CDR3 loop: CASSLGEARYGYTF. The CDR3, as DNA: TGTGCCAGCAGCTTAGGAGAGGCCCGCTATGGCTACACCTTC. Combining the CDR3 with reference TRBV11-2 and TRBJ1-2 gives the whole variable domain EAGVAQSPRYKIIEKRQSVAFWCNPISGHATLYWYQQILGQGPKLLIQFQNNGVVDDSQLPKDRFSAERLKGVDSTLKIQPAKLEDSAVYLCASSLGEARYGYTFGSGTRLTVV.

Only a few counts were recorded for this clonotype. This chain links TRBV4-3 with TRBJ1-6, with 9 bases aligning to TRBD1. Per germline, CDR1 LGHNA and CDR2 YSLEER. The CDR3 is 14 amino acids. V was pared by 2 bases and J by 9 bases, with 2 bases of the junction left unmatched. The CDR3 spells CASSQYRGLSPLHF. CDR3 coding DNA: TGCGCCAGCAGCCAATACAGGGGGCTTTCACCCCTCCACTTT.

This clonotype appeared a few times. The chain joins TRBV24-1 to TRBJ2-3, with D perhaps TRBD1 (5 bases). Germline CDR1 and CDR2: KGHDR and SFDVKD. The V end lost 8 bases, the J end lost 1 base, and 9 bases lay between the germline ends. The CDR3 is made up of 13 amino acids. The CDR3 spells CATKGEGTDTQYF. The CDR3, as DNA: TGTGCCACCAAAGGGGAAGGCACAGATACGCAGTATTTT.

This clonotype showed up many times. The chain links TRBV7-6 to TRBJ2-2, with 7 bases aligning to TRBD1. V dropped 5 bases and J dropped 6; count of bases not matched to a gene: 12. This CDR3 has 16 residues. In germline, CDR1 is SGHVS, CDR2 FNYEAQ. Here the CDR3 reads CASSASGVRGSGELFF. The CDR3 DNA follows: TGTGCCAGCAGCGCCTCCGGGGTCAGGGGGTCCGGGGAGCTGTTTTTT.

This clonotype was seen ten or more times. CDR3 nucleotide sequence: TGTGCCAGCAGTTTAGGGCGGGATGAATCCTACGAGCAGTACTTC. Protein: CASSLGRDESYEQYF. This chain links TRBV12-3 or TRBV12-4 with TRBJ2-7; a weak D match, TRBD2 (6 bases). This CDR3 has 15 residues. Trimming left V 1 base short and J 1 base short, with 11 bases between.